Below are 13 T cell receptor beta chains sequenced from a single sample in a study of regulatory T cells in long-lasting Graves disease. Construction of the TCR beta libraries employed iRepertoire HTBI primers in conjunction with Arm-PCR of CDR3 regions. One entry per CDR3 protein, called by TCRdb with MiXCR from the multiplex PCR reads. The sample holds around 340,000 distinct CDR3 sequences, about 18% seen once. Time point defined: persistent/refractory GD, antithyroid drugs over 5 years with positive TRAb. Isolated PBMC RNA provided the starting material for the TCR library. The input for sequencing was peripheral blood mononuclear cells (PBMCs), taken when the disease was refractory, from a patient treated with antithyroid drugs. Every receptor here comes from a female donor with Graves disease.

This clonotype turned up a few times. This chain links TRBV30 with TRBJ1-3; possibly TRBD1 for D (5 bases). The length of the CDR3 is 14 residues. V was cut by 3 bases and J by 0 bases, with 9 bases left in between. CDR1 and CDR2 (germline): GTSNPN, SVGIG (reference sequence). The CDR3 region has the DNA TGTGCCTGGAGCCGGGGCGCCTCTGGAAACACCATATATTTT. This encodes CAWSRGASGNTIYF.

This sequence joins TRBV5-6 and TRBJ2-7; D gene ambiguous. V lost 4 bases, J lost 2 bases, and 16 bases lay in between. Germline V gene lookup returns CDR1 SGHDT and CDR2 YYEEEE. The CDR3 is 15 amino acids. CDR3 loop: CASSAERLPTYEQYF. Here the CDR3 DNA reads TGTGCCAGCAGCGCTGAGAGACTTCCTACCTACGAGCAGTACTTC.

The chain uses TRBV28 and TRBJ2-2; 8 bases are a match to TRBD1. CDR3 length equals 16 residues. The germline V gene has CDR1 MDHEN and CDR2 SYDVKM. With V trimmed by 6 bases and J by 3 bases, 9 bases remained unmatched. The CDR3 spells CASRPDRGYDTGELFF. In nucleotides, the CDR3 is TGTGCCAGCAGACCCGACAGGGGATATGACACCGGGGAGCTGTTTTTT.

This clonotype was detected ten times or more. This chain uses TRBV12-3 or TRBV12-4 with TRBJ1-6, with D uncertain. There are 12 residues in the CDR3. The ends were cut back, 8 bases at V and 6 bases at J, with 8 bases in the middle. Here the CDR3 DNA reads TGTGCCAGCGGGCAGGTTAATTCACCCCTCCACTTT. Translating gives CASGQVNSPLHF.

Many counts were recorded for this clonotype. This chain uses TRBV30 with TRBJ1-6; D is undetermined. The V and J ends lost 5 bases and 7 bases respectively, with 21 bases between them. There are 16 residues in the CDR3. CDR1 and CDR2 (germline): GTSNPN, SVGIG (reference sequence). The CDR3 nucleotides read TGTGCCTGGGAAGCGGACCCCTTTGATCGCAATTCACCCCTCCACTTT. The encoded protein is CAWEADPFDRNSPLHF.

This clonotype has a count of ten or more. The chain uses TRBV2 and TRBJ2-7, with D possibly matching TRBD1 (6 bases). Trimming pared 6 bases from V and 2 bases from J, leaving 14 bases between. Germline CDR1 SNHLY, CDR2 FYNNEI. The length of the CDR3 is 14 residues. CDR3 nucleotides: TGTGCCAGCAGCGACGGTACAGGGCCCTACGAGCAGTACTTC. This codes for CASSDGTGPYEQYF.

This clonotype came up a few times. The chain is built from TRBV28 and TRBJ1-5; D is ambiguous. The V end was cut by 7 bases, the J end by 1 base, with 17 bases between. The germline gives CDR1 MDHEN, CDR2 SYDVKM. This CDR3 has 16 residues. CDR3 sequence (DNA): TGTGCCAGCATCCCCCAGGTGCCCCCGAGCAATCAGCCCCAGCATTTT. Translation: CASIPQVPPSNQPQHF. Drawing the rest from reference TRBV28 and TRBJ1-5, the complete variable domain is DVKVTQSSRYLVKRTGEKVFLECVQDMDHENMFWYRQDPGLGLRLIYFSYDVKMKEKGDIPEGYSVSREKKERFSLILESASTNQTSMYLCASIPQVPPSNQPQHFGDGTRLSIL.

This clonotype was seen ten or more times. V is TRBV12-3 or TRBV12-4 and J is TRBJ1-2; D gene ambiguous. V was pared by 3 bases and J by 6 bases, with 11 bases between. This CDR3 is 13 amino acids long. CDR3 DNA sequence: TGTGCCAGCAGTTTTTTCCAGGATAATGGCTACACCTTC. The encoded protein is CASSFFQDNGYTF.

The table lists this clonotype with many counts. The genes are TRBV27 and TRBJ1-1; D is unresolved. The CDR3 runs 14 residues. CDR1 is MNHEY and CDR2 is SMNVEV in the germline V gene (reference sequence). V was cut by 3 bases and J by 1 base, with 9 bases left in between. CDR3 DNA: TGTGCCAGCAGTTTTCTCGGCTCGAACACTGAAGCTTTCTTT. Translating it yields CASSFLGSNTEAFF.

Ten or more counts support this clonotype. This chain uses TRBV6-1 with TRBJ2-5; 7 nucleotides align to TRBD2. V shed 1 base, J shed 3 bases, and the junction held 2 bases outside the gene matches. CDR3 size: 14 residues. The germline V gene encodes CDR1 MNHNS and CDR2 SASEGT. CDR3 residues: CASSEGGTKETQYF. The CDR3 region has the DNA TGTGCCAGCAGTGAAGGGGGGACTAAAGAGACCCAGTACTTC.

This clonotype has a single count. This could be a read error, since a much larger clone is one nucleotide away. The gene calls are TRBV28 and TRBJ1-1; 8 positions match TRBD1. The CDR3 contains 14 residues. The junction had 4 bases not matched to a gene; V was cut back by 4 bases and J by 3 bases. The germline CDR1 and CDR2 sequences are MDHEN and SYDVKM. The CDR3 region is CASSSQGGDTEAFF. CDR3 in DNA: TGTGCCAGCAGTTCACAGGGGGGGGACACTGAAGCTTTCTTT.

This clonotype occurred many times. This chain joins TRBV20-1 and TRBJ1-2; 7 bases agree with TRBD1. Germline-derived CDR1 and CDR2 are DFQATT and SNEGSKA (reference sequence). CDR3 length: 15 amino acids. The trim removed 0 bases at V and 0 bases at J, leaving 4 bases unmatched. In nucleotides, the CDR3 is TGCAGTGCTAGAGACGCGGGGACAGCTAACTATGGCTACACCTTC. Translated: CSARDAGTANYGYTF.

This sequence joins TRBV10-3 and TRBJ2-7, with 12 bases fitting TRBD2. Germline CDR1 reads ENHRY; CDR2 reads SYGVKD. With V trimmed by 5 bases and J by 2 bases, 4 bases remained unmatched. This CDR3 region has 15 residues. The CDR3 protein is CAISLASGGAYEQYF. For the CDR3, the DNA is TGTGCCATCAGTTTGGCTAGCGGGGGGGCCTACGAGCAGTACTTC.